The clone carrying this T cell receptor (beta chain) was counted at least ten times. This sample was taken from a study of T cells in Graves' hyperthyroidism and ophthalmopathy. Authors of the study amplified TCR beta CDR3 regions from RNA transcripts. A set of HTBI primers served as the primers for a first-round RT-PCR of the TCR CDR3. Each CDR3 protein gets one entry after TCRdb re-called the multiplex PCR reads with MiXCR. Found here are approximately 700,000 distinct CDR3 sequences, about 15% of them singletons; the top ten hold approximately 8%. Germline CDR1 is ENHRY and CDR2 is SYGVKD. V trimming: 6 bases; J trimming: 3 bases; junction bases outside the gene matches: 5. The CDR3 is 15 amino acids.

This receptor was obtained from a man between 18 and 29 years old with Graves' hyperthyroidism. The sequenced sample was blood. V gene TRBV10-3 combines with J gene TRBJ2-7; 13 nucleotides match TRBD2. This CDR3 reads CAIRGGTSGDYEQYF. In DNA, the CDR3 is TGTGCCATCAGGGGCGGGACTAGCGGGGACTACGAGCAGTACTTC.